This TCR beta chain was identified in a study of beta chain features in type 1 diabetes. This clone showed up just a few times. The entirety of the isolated RNA underwent reverse transcription, so expressed TCRB transcripts were sequenced. The protocol was immunoSEQ multiplex PCR, while the TCRdb copy is restricted to in-frame clones and leaves out a portion. Here the sample spans nearly 250,000 clones, roughly 15% being singletons. The V and J ends lost 6 bases and 6 bases, in that order; junction bases with no gene match: 7. The CDR3 loop spans 15 amino acids. Germline CDR1 reads MGHDK; CDR2 reads SYGVNS.

The sequencing sample was made of naive CD4+ T cells from blood. J is TRBJ2-2 and V is TRBV25-1, with 10 bases lining up with TRBD2. This clonotype was sampled from a middle-aged woman in good health. CDR3 nucleotide sequence: TGTGCCAGCAGCAACCTAGCGGGGGCTTCCGGGGAGCTGTTTTTT. This encodes CASSNLAGASGELFF.